This entry concerns a single TCR beta chain. Its antigen is not identified. TCRdb processed the 5' RACE reads anew with MiXCR; each CDR3 protein has one entry. Here the sample spans some 6,700 distinct CDR3 sequences, more than 12% being singletons. This entry comes from a study of spatial heterogeneity in lung cancer. Study-level results: In tumors, expanded intratumoral alpha and beta TCR counts tracked mutation counts.

Time point denoted: sample taken at primary tumor resection. Sequencing of whole RNA from tumor, nontumor lung or frozen PBMC involved no sorting. The receptor's source is a male donor with early-stage non-small cell lung cancer. The material sequenced was lung tumor tissue, taken at surgery.

CDR3 loop: CASSGIGPSGNTIYF. In nucleotides, the CDR3 is TGTGCCAGCAGTGGGATAGGGCCCTCTGGAAACACCATATATTTT. V is TRBV6-1 and J is TRBJ1-3, with D unresolved. Trimming left V 4 bases short and J 0 bases short, with 10 bases between. The CDR3 consists of 15 residues. Germline CDR1 reads MNHNS; CDR2 reads SASEGT.